The rows below give T cell receptor beta chains drawn from one sample of a study of blood T cell repertoires in COVID-19. This table comes from immunoSEQ multiplex PCR, and its TCRdb copy is limited to in-frame clones, with some not included. Of some 390,000 clones in the sample, more than 70% were seen once. The specimen was peripheral blood. Every receptor here comes from a woman aged 60-75 years with COVID-19, enrolled during active disease. Both conserved end residues are part of each CDR3. D genes are given only for firm matches. Clone size, where shown, is once, few, many, or a class for clones that have expanded.

D gene	clone size	V gene	J gene	CDR3 DNA	CDR3 protein
NA	NA	TRBV2	TRBJ1-1	TGTGCCAGCAGTGAAACCCCCGTGCGGGCCACTGAAGCTTTCTTT	CASSETPVRATEAFF
TRBD2	NA	TRBV19	TRBJ2-1	TGTGCCAGTAGTACAACTAGCGGGGGGGCCGATGAGCAGTTCTTC	CASSTTSGGADEQFF
NA	NA	TRBV5-4	TRBJ2-3	TGTGCCAGCAGCTCCCGGGGGTTCACAGATACGCAGTATTTT	CASSSRGFTDTQYF
NA	NA	TRBV2	TRBJ2-3	TGTGCCAGCAGTGAGGCCAGGCTAGATACGCAGTATTTT	CASSEARLDTQYF
TRBD2	NA	TRBV5-6	TRBJ2-1	TGTGCCAGCAGCTTGGCGGGACTAGCCCCCAATGAGCAGTTCTTC	CASSLAGLAPNEQFF
TRBD1	NA	TRBV28	TRBJ2-7	TGTGCCAGCCGGGGACAGACAAACTACGAGCAGTACTTC	CASRGQTNYEQYF
TRBD1	NA	TRBV6-5	TRBJ1-2	TGTGCCAGCAGTTACGGGCAGGGGGTCGGCTCCTATGGCTACACCTTC	CASSYGQGVGSYGYTF
NA	NA	TRBV7-3	TRBJ2-1	TGTGCCAGCAGCTTAAGAGGCCATGAGCAGTTCTTC	CASSLRGHEQFF
TRBD1	NA	TRBV28	TRBJ1-1	TGTGCCAGCAGATCGACGACAGGGGCGAGGGACACTGAAGCTTTCTTT	CASRSTTGARDTEAFF
NA	NA	TRBV24-1	TRBJ1-6	TGTGCCCCGACCCCGCAGGGTCCTAGGTCACCCCTCCACTTT	CAPTPQGPRSPLHF
NA	NA	TRBV18	TRBJ2-2	TGTGCCAGCTCTGCGGGGGCCGGAACCGGGGAGCTGTTTTTT	CASSAGAGTGELFF
NA	NA	TRBV12-2	TRBJ2-5	TGTGCAAGTCGCTTAAGGAGACCCCAAGAGACCCAGTACTTC	CASRLRRPQETQYF
TRBD1	few	TRBV5-4	TRBJ1-5	TGTGCCAGCAGCTTGGGCTTCCGACAGGGAAGCAATCAGCCCCAGCATTTT	CASSLGFRQGSNQPQHF
NA	NA	TRBV18	TRBJ2-7	TGTGCCAGCTCACCAAGTTCGTCAGGGGCCTACGAGCAGTACTTC	CASSPSSSGAYEQYF
NA	NA	TRBV5-4	TRBJ1-3	TGTGCCAGCAGCTTGGATATGGTGAGCTCTGGAAACACCATATATTTT	CASSLDMVSSGNTIYF